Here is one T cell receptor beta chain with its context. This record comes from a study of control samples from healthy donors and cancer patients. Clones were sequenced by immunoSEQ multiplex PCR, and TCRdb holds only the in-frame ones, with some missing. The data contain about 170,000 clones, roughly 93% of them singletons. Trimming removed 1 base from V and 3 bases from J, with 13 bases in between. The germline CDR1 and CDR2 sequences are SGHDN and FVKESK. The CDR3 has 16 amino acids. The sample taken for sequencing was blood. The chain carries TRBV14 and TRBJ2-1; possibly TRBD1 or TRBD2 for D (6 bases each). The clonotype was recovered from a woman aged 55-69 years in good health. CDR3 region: CASSQGRGHDYNEQFF. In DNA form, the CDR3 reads TGTGCCAGCAGCCAAGGACGGGGGCACGACTACAATGAGCAGTTCTTC.